A selection of T cell receptor beta chains follows, all from one sample in a study of cytomegalovirus exposure and HLA in healthy donors. The protocol was immunoSEQ multiplex PCR, while the TCRdb copy is restricted to in-frame clones and leaves out a portion. The sample lists under 200,000 clones, approximately 80% occurring once. Input material: PBMCs. The source of these receptors is a woman aged 45-65 years in good health and CMV-seronegative. Each CDR3 is given with its conserved first and last residue. D genes are given only for firm matches. A clone size is listed for some rows: how often the clone was seen (once, few, many), or a class if it is expanded.

>few|.|TRBV7-3|TRBJ2-2|14
CASFLASYTGELFF
TGTGCCAGCTTCCTAGCTTCTTACACCGGGGAGCTGTTTTTT
>.|.|TRBV7-8|TRBJ1-4|16
CASSFNGPATNEKLFF
TGTGCCAGCAGCTTTAATGGCCCTGCAACTAATGAAAAACTGTTTTTT
>.|.|TRBV19|TRBJ2-3|16
CASSTRWGGSTDTQYF
TGTGCCAGTAGTACCAGGTGGGGGGGCAGCACAGATACGCAGTATTTT
>.|.|TRBV7-7|TRBJ2-5|13
CASTQELVGTQYF
TGTGCCAGCACCCAAGAGTTGGTTGGGACCCAGTACTTC
>.|.|TRBV5-6|TRBJ1-1|12
CASIPGSVEAFF
TGTGCCAGCATCCCCGGTTCCGTTGAAGCTTTCTTT
>few|TRBD1|TRBV15|TRBJ1-2|14
CATSSRRTGQGYTF
TGTGCCACCAGCAGCCGTAGGACAGGACAAGGCTACACCTTC
>.|.|TRBV6-5|TRBJ2-4|14
CASKAGAEVGIQYF
TGTGCCAGCAAGGCGGGTGCGGAGGTCGGCATTCAGTACTTC
>.|TRBD1|TRBV7-9|TRBJ1-2|15
CASSPRTGGDYGYTF
TGTGCCAGCAGCCCACGGACAGGGGGCGACTATGGCTACACCTTC
>.|TRBD2|TRBV9|TRBJ2-2|16
CASSPGLALDTGELFF
TGTGCCAGCAGCCCTGGACTAGCTCTTGACACCGGGGAGCTGTTTTTT
>.|.|TRBV30|TRBJ2-5|13
CAWSLAFRETQYF
TGTGCCTGGAGTTTGGCCTTCCGAGAGACCCAGTACTTC
>.|.|TRBV7-2|TRBJ2-6|19
CASSLDGTPPLSGANVLTF
TGTGCCAGCAGCTTAGATGGGACACCCCCTTTGTCTGGGGCCAACGTCCTGACTTTC
>few|TRBD2|TRBV4-1|TRBJ2-7|16
CASSPRLAGEGYEQYF
TGTGCCAGCAGCCCTCGACTAGCGGGAGAGGGGTACGAGCAGTACTTC
>.|TRBD1|TRBV10-3|TRBJ1-2|15
CAISDLGQGGDGYTF
TGTGCCATCAGTGACCTAGGACAGGGGGGGGATGGCTACACCTTC
>.|.|TRBV15|TRBJ2-2|16
CATSRLSGANTGELFF
TGTGCCACCAGCAGACTATCAGGTGCGAACACCGGGGAGCTGTTTTTT
>.|TRBD2|TRBV5-6|TRBJ2-7|19
CASSSRWGLAGEGSYEQYF
TGTGCCAGCAGTTCCCGTTGGGGACTAGCGGGAGAAGGCTCCTACGAGCAGTACTTC
>.|.|TRBV27|TRBJ1-5|16
CASSHDKAGSNQPQHF
TGTGCCAGCAGTCACGACAAGGCGGGAAGCAATCAGCCCCAGCATTTT
>.|TRBD1|TRBV9|TRBJ2-7|13
CASSVDRGHEQYF
TGTGCCAGCAGCGTAGACAGGGGCCACGAGCAGTACTTC
>.|.|TRBV29-1|TRBJ2-5|17
CSVGSLDSPLYQETQYF
TGCAGCGTTGGATCTTTAGACAGCCCACTGTACCAAGAGACCCAGTACTTC
>.|TRBD1|TRBV30|TRBJ2-5|13
CAWEQGRQETQYF
TGTGCCTGGGAACAGGGGCGGCAAGAGACCCAGTACTTC
>.|.|TRBV6-5|TRBJ1-5|13
CASSPAFNQPQHF
TGTGCCAGCAGTCCCGCGTTTAATCAGCCCCAGCATTTT
>.|.|TRBV7-2|TRBJ2-5|13
CASSQLKGETQYF
TGTGCCAGCAGCCAACTAAAGGGGGAGACCCAGTACTTC
>few|TRBD2|TRBV5-8|TRBJ2-1|14
CASSLNLAGGEQFF
TGTGCCAGCAGCTTAAATCTAGCGGGAGGTGAGCAGTTCTTC
>once|TRBD1|TRBV5-1|TRBJ1-1|16
CASSSRQGLSDTEAFF
TGCGCCAGCAGCTCTAGACAGGGGTTGTCGGACACTGAAGCTTTCTTT
>.|.|TRBV5-1|TRBJ1-3|14
CASSPSGSGNTIYF
TGCGCCAGCAGCCCGTCGGGCTCTGGAAACACCATATATTTT
>.|TRBD1|TRBV9|TRBJ1-4|17
CASSVGQGRATNEKLFF
TGTGCCAGCAGCGTCGGACAGGGCCGCGCAACTAATGAAAAACTGTTTTTT
>.|.|TRBV10-3|TRBJ1-3|16
CAISVDLPSSGNTIYF
TGTGCCATCAGTGTAGACTTACCAAGCTCTGGAAACACCATATATTTT
>.|.|TRBV10-3|TRBJ2-5|15
CAISPTAGEQETQYF
TGTGCCATATCGCCAACAGCAGGGGAACAAGAGACCCAGTACTTC
>few|TRBD2|TRBV5-4|TRBJ2-5|16
CASSLLAGGRRETQYF
TGTGCCAGCAGCCTTCTAGCGGGGGGACGAAGGGAGACCCAGTACTTC
>.|.|TRBV7-9|TRBJ1-1|11
CASTGGTEAFF
TGTGCCAGCACGGGGGGCACTGAAGCTTTCTTT
>.|.|TRBV7-9|TRBJ1-6|15
CASSEQGIHNSPLHF
TGTGCCAGCAGCGAACAGGGAATCCATAATTCACCCCTCCACTTT
>.|.|TRBV5-1|TRBJ2-2|15
CASSFQRGSHGELFF
TGCGCCAGCAGCTTTCAACGAGGATCGCACGGGGAGCTGTTTTTT
>.|TRBD2|TRBV5-4|TRBJ2-5|19
CASSPRRRTGTSGLETQYF
TGTGCCAGCAGCCCTAGAAGGCGAACCGGGACTAGCGGGCTTGAGACCCAGTACTTC
>.|TRBD2|TRBV5-4|TRBJ2-3|18
CASSQGLAGVHRKDTQYF
TGTGCCAGCAGCCAGGGACTAGCGGGAGTTCATAGGAAAGATACGCAGTATTTT
>.|.|TRBV5-6|TRBJ2-7|13
CASSLRQEDEQYF
TGTGCCAGCAGCTTGAGACAGGAGGACGAGCAGTACTTC
>.|.|TRBV5-1|TRBJ1-5|15
CASSLGGTSNQPQHF
TGCGCCAGCAGCTTGGGAGGTACTAGCAATCAGCCCCAGCATTTT
>.|TRBD2|TRBV2|TRBJ2-5|16
CASSEFSGHLLETQYF
TGTGCCAGCAGTGAGTTTAGCGGGCATTTATTAGAGACCCAGTACTTC
>few|.|TRBV27|TRBJ2-3|15
CASSLPNRATDTQYF
TGTGCCAGCAGTTTACCTAACCGAGCCACAGATACGCAGTATTTT
>once|.|TRBV28|TRBJ1-3|15
CASSLPDRIGNTIYF
TGTGCCAGCAGTTTACCTGACAGGATTGGAAACACCATATATTTT
>.|.|TRBV7-8|TRBJ2-1|15
CASTLAGSSYNEQFF
TGTGCCAGCACTTTGGCGGGGAGCTCCTACAATGAGCAGTTCTTC
>once|TRBD2|TRBV27|TRBJ2-5|18
CASSRLGAGGPYQETQYF
TGTGCCAGCAGCCGTCTGGGGGCGGGAGGGCCCTACCAAGAGACCCAGTACTTC
>.|.|TRBV28|TRBJ2-7|13
CASYRSGFGEQYF
TGTGCCAGCTATAGATCAGGGTTCGGGGAGCAGTACTTC
>.|TRBD2|TRBV5-1|TRBJ2-7|14
CASSLASGSGEQYF
TGCGCCAGCAGCTTGGCTAGCGGGAGCGGCGAGCAGTACTTC
>.|.|TRBV7-8|TRBJ1-2|16
CASSLASSIRAYGYTF
TGTGCCAGCAGCTTAGCATCGAGCATCCGAGCCTATGGCTACACCTTC
>.|TRBD1|TRBV28|TRBJ2-3|15
CASSFSGQSTDTQYF
TGTGCCAGCAGTTTCTCGGGACAGAGCACAGATACGCAGTATTTT
>.|TRBD1|TRBV6-6|TRBJ2-7|15
CASSYFGQAWGEQYF
TGTGCCAGCAGTTACTTCGGACAGGCCTGGGGCGAGCAGTACTTC
>once|.|TRBV30|TRBJ2-2|14
CAWKTGSNTGELFF
TGTGCCTGGAAGACAGGCTCGAACACCGGGGAGCTGTTTTTT
>few|TRBD1|TRBV7-2|TRBJ2-7|18
CASSARGTGRGTFHEQYF
TGTGCCAGCAGTGCAAGGGGGACAGGGAGGGGTACCTTCCACGAGCAGTACTTC
>.|TRBD1|TRBV27|TRBJ2-7|12
CASSKQGHEQYF
TGTGCCAGCAGCAAACAGGGGCACGAGCAGTACTTC
>.|.|TRBV19|TRBJ1-2|14
CASSMVPGHYGYTF
TGTGCCAGTAGTATGGTCCCAGGGCACTATGGCTACACCTTC
>.|.|TRBV15|TRBJ2-7|15
CATSGSPVGGYEQYF
TGTGCCACCAGCGGGAGCCCCGTCGGAGGCTACGAGCAGTACTTC
>few|.|TRBV7-3|TRBJ2-2|15
CASRSTGSQTGELFF
TGTGCCAGCAGGTCTACAGGGAGTCAAACCGGGGAGCTGTTTTTT
>.|TRBD1|TRBV7-2|TRBJ2-1|13
CASSTRQGNEQFF
TGTGCCAGCAGCACCCGACAGGGAAATGAGCAGTTCTTC
>.|.|TRBV6-5|TRBJ1-5|13
CASSYAEYQPQHF
TGTGCCAGCAGTTACGCGGAGTATCAGCCCCAGCATTTT
>.|.|TRBV11-2|TRBJ2-7|14
CASSLRTISYEQYF
TGTGCCAGCAGCTTAAGGACTATCTCCTACGAGCAGTACTTC